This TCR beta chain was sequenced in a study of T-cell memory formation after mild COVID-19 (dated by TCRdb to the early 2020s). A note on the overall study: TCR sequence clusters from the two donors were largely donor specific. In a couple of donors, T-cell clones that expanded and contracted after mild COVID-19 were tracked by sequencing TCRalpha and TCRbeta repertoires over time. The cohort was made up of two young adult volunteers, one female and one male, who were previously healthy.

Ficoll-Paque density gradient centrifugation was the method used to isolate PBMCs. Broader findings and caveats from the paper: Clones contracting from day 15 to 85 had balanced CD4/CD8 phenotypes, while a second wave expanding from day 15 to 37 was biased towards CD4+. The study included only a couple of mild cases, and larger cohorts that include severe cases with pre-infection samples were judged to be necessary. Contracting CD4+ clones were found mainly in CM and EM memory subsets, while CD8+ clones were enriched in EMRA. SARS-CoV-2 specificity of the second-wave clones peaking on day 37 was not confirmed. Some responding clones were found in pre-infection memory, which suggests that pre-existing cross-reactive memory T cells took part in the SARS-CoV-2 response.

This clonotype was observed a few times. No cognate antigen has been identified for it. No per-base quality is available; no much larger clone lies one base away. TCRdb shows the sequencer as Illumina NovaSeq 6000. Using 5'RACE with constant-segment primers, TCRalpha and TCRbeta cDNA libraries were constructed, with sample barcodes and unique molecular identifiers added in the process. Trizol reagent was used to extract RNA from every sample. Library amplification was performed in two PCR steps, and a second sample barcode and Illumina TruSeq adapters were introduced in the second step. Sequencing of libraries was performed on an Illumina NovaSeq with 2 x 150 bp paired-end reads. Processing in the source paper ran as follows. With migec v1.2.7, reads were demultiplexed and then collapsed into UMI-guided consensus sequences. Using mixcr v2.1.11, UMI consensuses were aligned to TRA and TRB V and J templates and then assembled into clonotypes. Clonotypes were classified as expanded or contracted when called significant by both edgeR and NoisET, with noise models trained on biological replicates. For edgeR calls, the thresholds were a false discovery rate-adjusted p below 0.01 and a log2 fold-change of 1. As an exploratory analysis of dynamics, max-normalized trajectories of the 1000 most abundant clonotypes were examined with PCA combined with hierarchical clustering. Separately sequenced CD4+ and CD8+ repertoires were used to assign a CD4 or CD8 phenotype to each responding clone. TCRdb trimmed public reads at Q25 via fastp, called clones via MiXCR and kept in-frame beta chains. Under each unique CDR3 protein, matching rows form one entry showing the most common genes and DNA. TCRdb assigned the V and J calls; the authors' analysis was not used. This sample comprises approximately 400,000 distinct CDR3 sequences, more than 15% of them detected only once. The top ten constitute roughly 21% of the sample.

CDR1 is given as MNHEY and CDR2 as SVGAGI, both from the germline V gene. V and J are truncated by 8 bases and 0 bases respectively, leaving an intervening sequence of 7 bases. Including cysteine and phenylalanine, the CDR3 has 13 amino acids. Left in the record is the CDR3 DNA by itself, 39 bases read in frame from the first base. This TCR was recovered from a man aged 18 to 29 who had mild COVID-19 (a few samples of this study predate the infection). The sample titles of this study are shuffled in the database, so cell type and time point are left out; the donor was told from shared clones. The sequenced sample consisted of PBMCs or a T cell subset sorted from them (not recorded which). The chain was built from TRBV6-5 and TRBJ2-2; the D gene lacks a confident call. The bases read TGTGCCAGCCACGGCCCGAACACCGGGGAGCTGTTTTTT. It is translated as CASHGPNTGELFF.